This T cell receptor beta chain was observed in a study of T cell responses to AZD1222 COVID-19 vaccine. With respect to this clone: What it binds is not known.

Method: immunoSEQ multiplex PCR; TCRdb's copy keeps in-frame clones and lacks some. The data hold about 84,000 clones, with 70% to 90% observed a single time. The CDR3 totals 17 residues. The ends were cut back, 3 bases at V and 3 bases at J, with 20 bases in the middle. Germline V lookup: CDR1 LNHDA, CDR2 SQIVND (reference sequence). Notes on the study in general: Spike-specific TCR breadth and depth rose after two AZD1222 doses.

The source material was peripheral blood, sampled on day 0 of AZD1222 vaccination. The TCR originated in an adult in good health. The gene calls are TRBV19 and TRBJ1-1; a possible D gene is TRBD1 (6 bases). In DNA form, the CDR3 reads TGTGCCAGTAGTATGTTGAACCGCGGGAGGGGGGACACTGAAGCTTTCTTT. It translates to CASSMLNRGRGDTEAFF.